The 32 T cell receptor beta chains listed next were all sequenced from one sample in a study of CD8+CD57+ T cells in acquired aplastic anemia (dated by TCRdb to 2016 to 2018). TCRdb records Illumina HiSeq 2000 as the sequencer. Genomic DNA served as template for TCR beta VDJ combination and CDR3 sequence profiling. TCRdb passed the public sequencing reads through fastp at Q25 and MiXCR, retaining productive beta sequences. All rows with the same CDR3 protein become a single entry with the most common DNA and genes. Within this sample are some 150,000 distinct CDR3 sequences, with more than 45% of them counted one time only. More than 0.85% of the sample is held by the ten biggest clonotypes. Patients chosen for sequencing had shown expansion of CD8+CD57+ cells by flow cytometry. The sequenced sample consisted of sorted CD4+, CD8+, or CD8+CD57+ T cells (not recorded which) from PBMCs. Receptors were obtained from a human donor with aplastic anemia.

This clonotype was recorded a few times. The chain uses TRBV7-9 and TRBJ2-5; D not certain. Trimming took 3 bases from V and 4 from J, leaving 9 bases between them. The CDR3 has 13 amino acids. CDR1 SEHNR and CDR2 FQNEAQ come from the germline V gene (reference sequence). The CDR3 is CASSFVDGETQYF. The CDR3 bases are TGTGCCAGCAGCTTCGTGGATGGAGAGACCCAGTACTTC.

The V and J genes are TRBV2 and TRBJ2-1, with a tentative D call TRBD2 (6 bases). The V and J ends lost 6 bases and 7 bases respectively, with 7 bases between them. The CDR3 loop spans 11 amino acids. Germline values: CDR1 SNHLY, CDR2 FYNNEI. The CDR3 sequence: CASREGNEQFF. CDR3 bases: TGTGCCAGCAGGGAGGGGAATGAGCAGTTCTTC.

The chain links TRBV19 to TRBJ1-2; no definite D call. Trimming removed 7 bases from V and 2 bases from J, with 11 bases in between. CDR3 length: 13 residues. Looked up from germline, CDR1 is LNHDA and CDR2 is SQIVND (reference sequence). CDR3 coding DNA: TGTGCCAGTAATCGAGGACCGAACTATGGCTACACCTTC. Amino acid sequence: CASNRGPNYGYTF. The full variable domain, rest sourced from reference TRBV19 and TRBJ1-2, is DGGITQSPKYLFRKEGQNVTLSCEQNLNHDAMYWYRQDPGQGLRLIYYSQIVNDFQKGDIAEGYSVSREKKESFPLTVTSAQKNPTAFYLCASNRGPNYGYTFGSGTRLTVV.

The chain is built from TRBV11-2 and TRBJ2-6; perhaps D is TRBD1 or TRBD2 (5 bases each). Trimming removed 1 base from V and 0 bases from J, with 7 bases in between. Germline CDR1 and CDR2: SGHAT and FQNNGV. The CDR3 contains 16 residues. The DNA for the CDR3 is TGTGCCAGCAGCTTAGGAGGGGACTCTGGGGCCAACGTCCTGACTTTC. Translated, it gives CASSLGGDSGANVLTF.

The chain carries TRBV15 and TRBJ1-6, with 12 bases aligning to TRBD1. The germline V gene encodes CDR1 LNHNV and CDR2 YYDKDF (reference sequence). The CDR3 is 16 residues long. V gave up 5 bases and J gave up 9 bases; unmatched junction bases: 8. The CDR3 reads CATSGPGTGGSSPLHF. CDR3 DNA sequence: TGTGCCACCAGCGGCCCCGGGACAGGGGGCAGTTCACCCCTCCACTTT.

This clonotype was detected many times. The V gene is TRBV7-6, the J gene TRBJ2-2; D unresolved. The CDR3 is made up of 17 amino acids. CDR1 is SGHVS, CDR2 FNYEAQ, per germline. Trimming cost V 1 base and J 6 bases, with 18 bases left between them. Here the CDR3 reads CASSLGFRLRSAGELFF. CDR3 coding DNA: TGTGCCAGCAGCTTAGGTTTCCGGCTAAGGAGCGCCGGGGAGCTGTTTTTT. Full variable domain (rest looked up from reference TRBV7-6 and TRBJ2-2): GAGVSQSPRYKVTKRGQDVALRCDPISGHVSLYWYRQALGQGPEFLTYFNYEAQQDKSGLPNDRFSAERPEGSISTLTIQRTEQRDSAMYRCASSLGFRLRSAGELFFGEGSRLTVL.

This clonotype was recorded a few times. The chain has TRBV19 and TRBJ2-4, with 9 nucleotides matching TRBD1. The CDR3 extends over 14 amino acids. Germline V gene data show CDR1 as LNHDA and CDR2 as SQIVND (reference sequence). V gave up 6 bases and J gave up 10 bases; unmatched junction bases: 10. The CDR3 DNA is TGTGCCAGTAGACCACCCCGGGACAGGGAGATTCAGTACTTC. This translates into CASRPPRDREIQYF.

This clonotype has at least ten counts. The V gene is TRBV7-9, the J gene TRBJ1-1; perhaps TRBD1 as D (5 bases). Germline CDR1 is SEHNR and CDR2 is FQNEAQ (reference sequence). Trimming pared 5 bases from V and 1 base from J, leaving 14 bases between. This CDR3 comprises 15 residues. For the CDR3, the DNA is TGTGCCAGCAGCCCGGGAAGACAGACGAACACTGAAGCTTTCTTT. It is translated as CASSPGRQTNTEAFF.

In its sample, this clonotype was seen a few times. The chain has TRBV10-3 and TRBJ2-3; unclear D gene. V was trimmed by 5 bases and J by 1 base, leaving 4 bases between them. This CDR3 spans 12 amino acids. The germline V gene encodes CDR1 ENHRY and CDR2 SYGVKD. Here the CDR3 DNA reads TGTGCCATCAGTCAGGGCACAGATACGCAGTATTTT. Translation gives CAISQGTDTQYF.

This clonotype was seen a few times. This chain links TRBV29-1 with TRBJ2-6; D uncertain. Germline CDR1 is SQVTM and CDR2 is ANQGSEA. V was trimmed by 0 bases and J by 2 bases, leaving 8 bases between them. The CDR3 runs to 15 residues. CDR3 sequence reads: CSVEDRGPGANVLTF. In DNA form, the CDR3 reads TGCAGCGTTGAAGATAGAGGTCCTGGGGCCAACGTCCTGACTTTC.

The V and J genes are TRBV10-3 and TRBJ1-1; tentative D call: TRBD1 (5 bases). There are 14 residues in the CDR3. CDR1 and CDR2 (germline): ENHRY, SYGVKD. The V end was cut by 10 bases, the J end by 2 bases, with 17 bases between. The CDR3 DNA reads TGTGCCACCAACCCTAGGGGAGACAACACTGAAGCTTTCTTT. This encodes CATNPRGDNTEAFF.

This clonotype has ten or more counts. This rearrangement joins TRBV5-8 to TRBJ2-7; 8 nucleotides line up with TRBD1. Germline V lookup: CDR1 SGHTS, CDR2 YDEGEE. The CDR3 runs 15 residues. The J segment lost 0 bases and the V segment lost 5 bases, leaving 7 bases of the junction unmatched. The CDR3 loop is CASSSDRVYSYEQYF. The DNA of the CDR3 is TGTGCCAGCAGTTCGGACAGGGTGTACTCCTACGAGCAGTACTTC.

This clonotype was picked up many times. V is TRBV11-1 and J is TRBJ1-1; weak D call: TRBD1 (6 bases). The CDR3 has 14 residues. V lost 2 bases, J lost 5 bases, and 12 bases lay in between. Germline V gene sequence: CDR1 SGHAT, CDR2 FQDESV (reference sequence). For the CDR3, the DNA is TGTGCCAGCAGCTTACTTTGGGACACTACTGAAGCTTTCTTT. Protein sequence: CASSLLWDTTEAFF.

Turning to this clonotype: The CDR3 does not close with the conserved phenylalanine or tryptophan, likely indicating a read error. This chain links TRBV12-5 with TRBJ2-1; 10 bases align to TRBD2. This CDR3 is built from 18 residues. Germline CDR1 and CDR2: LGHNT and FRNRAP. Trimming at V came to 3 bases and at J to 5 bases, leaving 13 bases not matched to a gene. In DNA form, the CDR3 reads TGTGCTAGTGGTTTTATAGTAGCGGGGGGATCTCCCGACAATGAGCAGTTCCTC. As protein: CASGFIVAGGSPDNEQFL.

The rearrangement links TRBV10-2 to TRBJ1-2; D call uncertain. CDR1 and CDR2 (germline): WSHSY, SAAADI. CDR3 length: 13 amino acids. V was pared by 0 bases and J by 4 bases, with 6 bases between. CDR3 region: CASSESTSYGYTF. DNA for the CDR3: TGCGCCAGCAGTGAGTCCACTTCCTATGGCTACACCTTC.

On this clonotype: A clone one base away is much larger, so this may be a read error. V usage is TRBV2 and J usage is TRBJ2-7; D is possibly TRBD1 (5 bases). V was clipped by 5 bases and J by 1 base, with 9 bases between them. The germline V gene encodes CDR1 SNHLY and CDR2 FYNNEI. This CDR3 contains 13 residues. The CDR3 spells CASSYGASYEQYF. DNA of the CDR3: TGTGCCAGCAGTTATGGGGCTTCCTACGAGCAGTACTTC.

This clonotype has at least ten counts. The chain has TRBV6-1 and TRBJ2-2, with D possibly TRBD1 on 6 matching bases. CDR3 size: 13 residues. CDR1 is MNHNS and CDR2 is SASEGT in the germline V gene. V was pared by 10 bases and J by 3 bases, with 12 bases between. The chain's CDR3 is CATKTGYTGELFF. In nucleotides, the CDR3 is TGTGCCACCAAAACAGGGTACACCGGGGAGCTGTTTTTT.

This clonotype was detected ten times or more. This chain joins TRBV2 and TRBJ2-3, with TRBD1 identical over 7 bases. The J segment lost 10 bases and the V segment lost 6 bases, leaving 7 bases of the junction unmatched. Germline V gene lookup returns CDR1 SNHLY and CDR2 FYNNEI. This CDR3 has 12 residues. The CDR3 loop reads CASSPDREPQYF. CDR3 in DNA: TGTGCCAGCAGCCCCGACAGGGAACCGCAGTATTTT.

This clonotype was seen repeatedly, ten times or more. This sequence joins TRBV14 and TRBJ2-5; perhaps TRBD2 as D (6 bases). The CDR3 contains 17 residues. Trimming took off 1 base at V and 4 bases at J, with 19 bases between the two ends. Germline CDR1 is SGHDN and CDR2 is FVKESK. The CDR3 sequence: CASSQGMSIRGGETQYF. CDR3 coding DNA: TGTGCCAGCAGCCAAGGAATGTCGATAAGGGGAGGAGAGACCCAGTACTTC.

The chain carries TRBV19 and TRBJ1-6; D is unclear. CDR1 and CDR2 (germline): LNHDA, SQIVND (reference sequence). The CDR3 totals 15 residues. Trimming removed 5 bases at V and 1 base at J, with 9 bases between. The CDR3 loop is CASSSEGSYNSPLHF. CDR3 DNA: TGTGCCAGTAGTTCCGAGGGTTCCTATAATTCACCCCTCCACTTT.

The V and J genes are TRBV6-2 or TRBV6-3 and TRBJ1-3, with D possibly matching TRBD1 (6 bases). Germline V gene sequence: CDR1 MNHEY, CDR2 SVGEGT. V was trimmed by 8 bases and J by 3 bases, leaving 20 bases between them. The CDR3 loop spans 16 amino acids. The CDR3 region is CASGPRDIESGNTIYF. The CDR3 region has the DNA TGTGCCAGCGGTCCCCGGGACATCGAAAGTGGAAACACCATATATTTT.

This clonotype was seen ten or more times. The DNA of the CDR3 is TGCAGTACTGCTTTGGGGGGGCCAGACAATGAGCAGTTCTTC. Amino acids: CSTALGGPDNEQFF. V usage is TRBV20-1 and J usage is TRBJ2-1; D is perhaps TRBD2 (7 bases). The CDR3 is made up of 14 amino acids. The V gene lost 8 bases and the J gene lost 5 bases, with 19 bases spanning the gap. CDR1 is DFQATT and CDR2 is SNEGSKA in the germline V gene (reference sequence).

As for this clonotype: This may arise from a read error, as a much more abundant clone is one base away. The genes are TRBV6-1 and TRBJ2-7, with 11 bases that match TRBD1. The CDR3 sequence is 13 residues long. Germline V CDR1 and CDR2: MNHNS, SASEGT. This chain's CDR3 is CAGSPGQGGEQYF. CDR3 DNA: TGTGCCGGCAGCCCGGGACAGGGGGGGGAGCAGTACTTC.

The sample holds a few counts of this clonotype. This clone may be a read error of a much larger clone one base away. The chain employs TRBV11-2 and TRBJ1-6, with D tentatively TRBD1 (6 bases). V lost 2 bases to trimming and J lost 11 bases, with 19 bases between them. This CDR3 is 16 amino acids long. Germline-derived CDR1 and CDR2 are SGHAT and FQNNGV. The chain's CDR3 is CASSLQLGGGHPPLHF. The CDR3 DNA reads TGTGCCAGCAGCTTACAGCTAGGGGGAGGCCATCCACCCCTCCACTTT.

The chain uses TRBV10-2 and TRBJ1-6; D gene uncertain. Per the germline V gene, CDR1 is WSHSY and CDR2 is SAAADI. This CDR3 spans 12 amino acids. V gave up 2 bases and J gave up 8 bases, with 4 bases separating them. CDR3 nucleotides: TGCGCCAGCAGTGAGCGGGATTCACCCCTCCACTTT. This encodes CASSERDSPLHF.

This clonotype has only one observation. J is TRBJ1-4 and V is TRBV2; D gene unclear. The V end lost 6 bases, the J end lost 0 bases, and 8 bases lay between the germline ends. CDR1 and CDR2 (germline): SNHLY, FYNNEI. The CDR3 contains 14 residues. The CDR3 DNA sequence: TGTGCCAGCAGAAGGAACCCAACTAATGAAAAACTGTTTTTT. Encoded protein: CASRRNPTNEKLFF. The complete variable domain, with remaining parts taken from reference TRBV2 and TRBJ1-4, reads EPEVTQTPSHQVTQMGQEVILRCVPISNHLYFYWYRQILGQKVEFLVSFYNNEISEKSEIFDDQFSVERPDGSNFTLKIRSTKLEDSAMYFCASRRNPTNEKLFFGSGTQLSVL.

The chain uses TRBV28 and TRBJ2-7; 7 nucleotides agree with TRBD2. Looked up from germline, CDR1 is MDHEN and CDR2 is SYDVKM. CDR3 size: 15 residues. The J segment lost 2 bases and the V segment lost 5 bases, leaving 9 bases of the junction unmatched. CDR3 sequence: CASSPNGEGAYEQYF. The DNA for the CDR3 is TGTGCCAGCAGTCCCAATGGGGAGGGAGCCTACGAGCAGTACTTC.

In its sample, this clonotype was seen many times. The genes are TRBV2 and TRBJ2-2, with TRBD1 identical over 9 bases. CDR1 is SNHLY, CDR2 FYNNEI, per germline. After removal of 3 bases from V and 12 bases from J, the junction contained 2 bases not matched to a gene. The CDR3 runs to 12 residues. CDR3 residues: CASSDHRGQLFF. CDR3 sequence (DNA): TGTGCCAGCAGTGATCACAGGGGGCAGCTGTTTTTT.

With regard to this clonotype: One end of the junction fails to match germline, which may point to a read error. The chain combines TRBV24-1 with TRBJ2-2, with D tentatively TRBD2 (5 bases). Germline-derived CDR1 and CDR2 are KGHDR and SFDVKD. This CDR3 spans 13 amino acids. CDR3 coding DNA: TGTGCCTCCAGTGAAGGGAGCGGCGGGGAGCTGTTTTTT. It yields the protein CASSEGSGGELFF.

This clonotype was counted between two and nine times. CDR3 nucleotides: TGTGCCAGCAGCAGGGACAGGGGACTGGAGGAGCAGTACTTC. Amino acid sequence: CASSRDRGLEEQYF. This chain joins TRBV5-4 and TRBJ2-7; TRBD1 matches 10 bases. The trim removed 4 bases at V and 7 bases at J, leaving 8 bases unmatched. Germline V gene data show CDR1 as SGHNT and CDR2 as YYREEE (reference sequence). The CDR3 is 14 residues long.

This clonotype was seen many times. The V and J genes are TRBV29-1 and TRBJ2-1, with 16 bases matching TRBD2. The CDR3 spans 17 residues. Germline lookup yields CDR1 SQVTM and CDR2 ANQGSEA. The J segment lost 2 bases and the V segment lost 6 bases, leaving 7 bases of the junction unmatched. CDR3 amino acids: CSVAGLAGGLTYNEQFF. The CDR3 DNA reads TGCAGCGTCGCGGGACTAGCGGGGGGGCTTACCTACAATGAGCAGTTCTTC.

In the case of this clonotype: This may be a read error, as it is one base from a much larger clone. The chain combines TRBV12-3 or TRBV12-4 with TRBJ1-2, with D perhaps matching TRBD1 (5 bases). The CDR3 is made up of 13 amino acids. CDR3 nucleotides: TGTGCCAGCAGTTTGGACACTAACCATGGCTACTCCTTC. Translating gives CASSLDTNHGYSF.